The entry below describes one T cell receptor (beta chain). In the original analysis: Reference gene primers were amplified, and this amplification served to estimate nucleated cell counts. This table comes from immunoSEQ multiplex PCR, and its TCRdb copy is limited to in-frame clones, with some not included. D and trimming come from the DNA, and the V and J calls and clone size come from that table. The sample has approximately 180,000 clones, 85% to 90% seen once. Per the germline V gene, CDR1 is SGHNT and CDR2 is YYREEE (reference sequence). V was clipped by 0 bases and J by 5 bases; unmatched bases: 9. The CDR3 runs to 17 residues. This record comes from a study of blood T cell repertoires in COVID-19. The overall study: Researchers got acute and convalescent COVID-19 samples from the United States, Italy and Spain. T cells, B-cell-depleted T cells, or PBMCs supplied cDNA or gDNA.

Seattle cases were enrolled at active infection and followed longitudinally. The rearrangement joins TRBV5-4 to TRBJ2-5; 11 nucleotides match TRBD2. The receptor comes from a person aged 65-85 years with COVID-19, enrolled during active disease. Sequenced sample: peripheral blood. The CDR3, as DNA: TGTGCCAGCAGCTTGGGGACTAGCGGGCCGCGGCCGGAGACCCAGTACTTC. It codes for CASSLGTSGPRPETQYF. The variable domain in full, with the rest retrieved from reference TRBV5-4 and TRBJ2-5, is ETGVTQSPTHLIKTRGQQVTLRCSSQSGHNTVSWYQQALGQGPQFIFQYYREEENGRGNFPPRFSGLQFPNYSSELNVNALELDDSALYLCASSLGTSGPRPETQYFGPGTRLLVL.